A selection of T cell receptor beta chains follows, all from one sample in a study of blood T cells in healthy people across ages. From the 5' RACE reads, TCRdb called clonotypes with MiXCR, one entry per CDR3 protein. This table holds 1.5 million to 2 million distinct CDR3 sequences, roughly 27% found once. The sample taken for sequencing was blood. All receptors derive from a woman aged 25 to 39 in good health. CDR3s include the opening cysteine and the closing phenylalanine or tryptophan. A D gene is named only where the DNA matches it firmly. Clone size is stated in some rows and not others, as once, few, many or a class when expanded.

cdr3_nt: TGTGCCAGCAGTTACGACAGGGCCAACTCCTACGAGCAGTACTTC; cdr3_aa: CASSYDRANSYEQYF; clone_size: many; cdr3_length: 15; v_call: TRBV6-6; j_call: TRBJ2-7; d_call: TRBD1
cdr3_nt: TGTGCCAGCAGCACGAAGGGCAGCCACGAGCAGTACTTC; cdr3_aa: CASSTKGSHEQYF; clone_size: NA; cdr3_length: 13; v_call: TRBV27; j_call: TRBJ2-7; d_call: NA
cdr3_nt: TGTGCCAGCAGTCCAGGCGGTGGTGCCCGCACAGATACGCAGTATTTT; cdr3_aa: CASSPGGGARTDTQYF; clone_size: few; cdr3_length: 16; v_call: TRBV7-6; j_call: TRBJ2-3; d_call: NA
cdr3_nt: TGTGCCAGCAGCGACCAACTAGCGGGAGGGCTCATTGAGCAGTTCTTC; cdr3_aa: CASSDQLAGGLIEQFF; clone_size: many; cdr3_length: 16; v_call: TRBV7-9; j_call: TRBJ2-1; d_call: TRBD2
cdr3_nt: TGTGCCAGCAGCCAAGATAGGGTAGCGGGAGGCGGTGAGACCCAGTACTTC; cdr3_aa: CASSQDRVAGGGETQYF; clone_size: many; cdr3_length: 17; v_call: TRBV4-2; j_call: TRBJ2-5; d_call: TRBD2
cdr3_nt: TGTGCCAGCAGAGAACAGATCCCCTCCTTCGAGCAGTTCTTC; cdr3_aa: CASREQIPSFEQFF; clone_size: NA; cdr3_length: 14; v_call: TRBV28; j_call: TRBJ2-1; d_call: NA
cdr3_nt: TGTGCCATCAGTGAGTCGTCCCTCCCGGGCACCGGGGAGCTGTTTTTT; cdr3_aa: CAISESSLPGTGELFF; clone_size: NA; cdr3_length: 16; v_call: TRBV10-3; j_call: TRBJ2-2; d_call: NA
cdr3_nt: TGTGCCAGCAGCTCCACCTCAGACTATGGCTACACCTTC; cdr3_aa: CASSSTSDYGYTF; clone_size: many; cdr3_length: 13; v_call: TRBV7-9; j_call: TRBJ1-2; d_call: NA
cdr3_nt: TGTGCCAGCAGCCCCTTTGTGGGGGAGACCCAGTACTTC; cdr3_aa: CASSPFVGETQYF; clone_size: few; cdr3_length: 13; v_call: TRBV7-9; j_call: TRBJ2-5; d_call: NA
cdr3_nt: TGTGCCAGCAGTCCCCGAGGGTCTTATGCGCAGTATTTT; cdr3_aa: CASSPRGSYAQYF; clone_size: few; cdr3_length: 13; v_call: TRBV28; j_call: TRBJ2-3; d_call: NA
cdr3_nt: TGTGCCAGCAGTCCTGAAGTCCCGGGACAGGAAAACTATGGCTACACCTTC; cdr3_aa: CASSPEVPGQENYGYTF; clone_size: many; cdr3_length: 17; v_call: TRBV6-1; j_call: TRBJ1-2; d_call: TRBD1
cdr3_nt: TGCGCCAGCAGCCAGACCACCGGGGACAGGGGAATCGGTGAGCAGTTCTTC; cdr3_aa: CASSQTTGDRGIGEQFF; clone_size: NA; cdr3_length: 17; v_call: TRBV5-1; j_call: TRBJ2-1; d_call: TRBD1
cdr3_nt: TGTGCCAGCAGCCAACCTGGGAGGTCCTACAATGAGCAGTACTTC; cdr3_aa: CASSQPGRSYNEQYF; clone_size: NA; cdr3_length: 15; v_call: TRBV3-1; j_call: TRBJ2-4; d_call: NA
cdr3_nt: TGCGCCAGCAGCTTTACGGGAGAAACCTACGAGCAGTACTTC; cdr3_aa: CASSFTGETYEQYF; clone_size: few; cdr3_length: 14; v_call: TRBV5-1; j_call: TRBJ2-7; d_call: NA
cdr3_nt: TGTGCCAGCAGTTTATCGGGTTCTGAGCAGTTCTTC; cdr3_aa: CASSLSGSEQFF; clone_size: many; cdr3_length: 12; v_call: TRBV27; j_call: TRBJ2-1; d_call: NA
cdr3_nt: TGCGCCAGCAGTGGGGACAGGCGATGGGAGACCCAGTACTTC; cdr3_aa: CASSGDRRWETQYF; clone_size: many; cdr3_length: 14; v_call: TRBV10-1; j_call: TRBJ2-5; d_call: TRBD1
cdr3_nt: TGCGCCAGCAGCCAAGATTCAGGGACTAGCGGGAGAAAAGATACGCAGTATTTT; cdr3_aa: CASSQDSGTSGRKDTQYF; clone_size: few; cdr3_length: 18; v_call: TRBV4-3; j_call: TRBJ2-3; d_call: TRBD2
cdr3_nt: TGTGCCAGCAGCTTAGATCGAAACAGCGACAATGAGCAGTTCTTC; cdr3_aa: CASSLDRNSDNEQFF; clone_size: few; cdr3_length: 15; v_call: TRBV11-3; j_call: TRBJ2-1; d_call: NA
cdr3_nt: TGTGCCAGCTCACCTATAATTAGCGGGAGCTCCTACGAGCAGTACTTC; cdr3_aa: CASSPIISGSSYEQYF; clone_size: few; cdr3_length: 16; v_call: TRBV18; j_call: TRBJ2-7; d_call: TRBD2
cdr3_nt: TGTGCCAGCGGCGATGGGGGCTACGACGAGCAGTACTTC; cdr3_aa: CASGDGGYDEQYF; clone_size: NA; cdr3_length: 13; v_call: TRBV27; j_call: TRBJ2-7; d_call: NA
cdr3_nt: TGTGCCAGCAGTGAAGGATTGAGGGTTTGGGCGGCTGGCTACACCTTC; cdr3_aa: CASSEGLRVWAAGYTF; clone_size: NA; cdr3_length: 16; v_call: TRBV2; j_call: TRBJ1-2; d_call: NA
cdr3_nt: TGTGCCAGCAGTAACCACCTTAGCAATCAGCCCCAGCATTTT; cdr3_aa: CASSNHLSNQPQHF; clone_size: few; cdr3_length: 14; v_call: TRBV28; j_call: TRBJ1-5; d_call: NA
cdr3_nt: TGCGCCAGCATGGAGGCAGGGGGTTTCTACGAGCAGTACTTC; cdr3_aa: CASMEAGGFYEQYF; clone_size: many; cdr3_length: 14; v_call: TRBV10-2; j_call: TRBJ2-7; d_call: TRBD1
cdr3_nt: TGTGCCAGCAGCGTGTACAGGGGTCGGGCTAATGAGCAGTTCTTC; cdr3_aa: CASSVYRGRANEQFF; clone_size: few; cdr3_length: 15; v_call: TRBV7-9; j_call: TRBJ2-1; d_call: TRBD1
cdr3_nt: TGTGCCAGCAGCCTCGCCGGGACTAGTCCCATACCGCAGTTCTTC; cdr3_aa: CASSLAGTSPIPQFF; clone_size: NA; cdr3_length: 15; v_call: TRBV7-2; j_call: TRBJ2-1; d_call: TRBD2
cdr3_nt: TGTGCCAGCAGCTCAAACCCGGGGGGCGGGGAGCTGTTTTTT; cdr3_aa: CASSSNPGGGELFF; clone_size: NA; cdr3_length: 14; v_call: TRBV7-2; j_call: TRBJ2-2; d_call: TRBD2
cdr3_nt: TGTGCCAGCAGCTACGGACAGGGATGGGGAGAGACCCAGTACTTC; cdr3_aa: CASSYGQGWGETQYF; clone_size: NA; cdr3_length: 15; v_call: TRBV11-2; j_call: TRBJ2-5; d_call: TRBD1
cdr3_nt: TGCGCCAGCAGCTTGTCGGCGGGGGGATACAATGAGCGGTTCTTC; cdr3_aa: CASSLSAGGYNERFF; clone_size: NA; cdr3_length: 15; v_call: TRBV5-1; j_call: TRBJ2-1; d_call: TRBD2
cdr3_nt: TGTGCCAGCAGGCCCAGGGGGGCCCGCACAGATACGCAGTATTTT; cdr3_aa: CASRPRGARTDTQYF; clone_size: few; cdr3_length: 15; v_call: TRBV12-3/TRBV12-4; j_call: TRBJ2-3; d_call: NA
cdr3_nt: TGCAGCGTTAATAGGGTGCCCCTTCAAGAGACCCAGTACTTC; cdr3_aa: CSVNRVPLQETQYF; clone_size: many; cdr3_length: 14; v_call: TRBV29-1; j_call: TRBJ2-5; d_call: NA
cdr3_nt: TGTGCCAGCAGCCGACAACCCCAAACAAGTAATGGCTACACCTTC; cdr3_aa: CASSRQPQTSNGYTF; clone_size: NA; cdr3_length: 15; v_call: TRBV14; j_call: TRBJ1-2; d_call: NA
cdr3_nt: TGCGCCAGCAGCTTGGTCACTGGGACCCAGCGTAACGAGCAGTACTTC; cdr3_aa: CASSLVTGTQRNEQYF; clone_size: many; cdr3_length: 16; v_call: TRBV5-1; j_call: TRBJ2-7; d_call: NA
cdr3_nt: TGTGCCGGCAGCTCCATAGCCAAAAACATTCAGTACTTC; cdr3_aa: CAGSSIAKNIQYF; clone_size: NA; cdr3_length: 13; v_call: TRBV7-2; j_call: TRBJ2-4; d_call: NA
cdr3_nt: TGCAGTGCCCAAGGACGACCGGGAACAGATACGCAGTATTTT; cdr3_aa: CSAQGRPGTDTQYF; clone_size: few; cdr3_length: 14; v_call: TRBV20-1; j_call: TRBJ2-3; d_call: NA
cdr3_nt: TGTGCCAGTGCTGTAGGGGAGCTGTTTTTT; cdr3_aa: CASAVGELFF; clone_size: many; cdr3_length: 10; v_call: TRBV12-3/TRBV12-4; j_call: TRBJ2-2; d_call: NA
cdr3_nt: TGCAGTGCTAGAGATAGGGCTAGCGGGCAAGAGACCCAGTACTTC; cdr3_aa: CSARDRASGQETQYF; clone_size: NA; cdr3_length: 15; v_call: TRBV20-1; j_call: TRBJ2-5; d_call: TRBD2
cdr3_nt: TGCAGCGTTGAGGCAGTTCTCTTGAACACTGAAGCTTTCTTT; cdr3_aa: CSVEAVLLNTEAFF; clone_size: few; cdr3_length: 14; v_call: TRBV29-1; j_call: TRBJ1-1; d_call: NA
cdr3_nt: TGTGCCAGCAGCTCCCACAGGGGAAGTGGAGAGACCCAGTACTTC; cdr3_aa: CASSSHRGSGETQYF; clone_size: NA; cdr3_length: 15; v_call: TRBV5-5; j_call: TRBJ2-5; d_call: TRBD1
cdr3_nt: TGTGCCAGCAGTTCCCGTGCAGGGAGGGGCACTGAAGCTTTCTTT; cdr3_aa: CASSSRAGRGTEAFF; clone_size: NA; cdr3_length: 15; v_call: TRBV6-5; j_call: TRBJ1-1; d_call: NA
cdr3_nt: TGTGCCAGCAGTGAACACGGGCAGGTGAATAACTATGGCTACACCTTC; cdr3_aa: CASSEHGQVNNYGYTF; clone_size: few; cdr3_length: 16; v_call: TRBV6-1; j_call: TRBJ1-2; d_call: NA
cdr3_nt: TGCAGTGCTTCGACAGGGAACCACTACGAGCAGTACTTC; cdr3_aa: CSASTGNHYEQYF; clone_size: many; cdr3_length: 13; v_call: TRBV20-1; j_call: TRBJ2-7; d_call: TRBD1
cdr3_nt: TGTGCCAGCAGCTGGTTTCCGGACTCCATGTTCTTC; cdr3_aa: CASSWFPDSMFF; clone_size: NA; cdr3_length: 12; v_call: TRBV5-5; j_call: TRBJ2-1; d_call: NA
cdr3_nt: TGCAGTGCCGGGAATGGCCAGGCCCAGGGGCCCCAGCATTTT; cdr3_aa: CSAGNGQAQGPQHF; clone_size: few; cdr3_length: 14; v_call: TRBV20-1; j_call: TRBJ1-5; d_call: NA